This T cell receptor beta chain was profiled in a study of T cell clonotyping in hematopoietic cell transplantation. Time point in this sample: recipient sample about 28 days before transplant, after cytoreduction. Some clones are missing from TCRdb's copy, which holds only in-frame ones; the method was immunoSEQ multiplex PCR. The sample has tens of thousands of clones, around 84% seen once. The clonotype was recovered from a man aged 60 to 75 with myelodysplastic syndrome. Some clones in this sample may be carry-over from other donors' samples. The material sequenced was peripheral blood mononuclear cells, taken before stem cell transplant.

The CDR3, as DNA: TGTGCCTGGAGTCGACAGATTCCCCTAGGGACCGGGGAGCTGTTTTTT. Protein: CAWSRQIPLGTGELFF. This chain links TRBV30 with TRBJ2-2, with D maybe TRBD1 (5 bases). Germline V CDR1 and CDR2: GTSNPN, SVGIG (reference sequence). V was shortened by 2 bases and J by 5 bases, with 18 bases between the two germline ends. CDR3 length: 16 residues.